This T cell receptor beta chain was recovered during a study of graft-versus-host responses after intestinal transplantation. TCRdb's table, derived via immunoSEQ multiplex PCR, lists solely in-frame clones and lacks some. The table lists roughly 93,000 clones, just under 95% of them singletons. With regard to this clone: Its antigen is currently unknown.

CDR1 is SGDLS, CDR2 YYNGEE, per germline. Losses at the gene ends were 4 bases for V and 6 bases for J; bases not matched to a gene: 13. The CDR3 runs to 16 residues. This TCR derives from a human donor who received an intestinal transplant. This material consisted of unstimulated CD8+ T cells sorted from spleen or lymph node cells, taken before intestinal transplant. This sequence joins TRBV9 and TRBJ1-5, with 7 positions matching TRBD1. CDR3 nucleotide sequence: TGTGCCAGCAGCCCAGAAGGTTGGACAGGTGGTCAGCCCCAGCATTTT. It codes for CASSPEGWTGGQPQHF.